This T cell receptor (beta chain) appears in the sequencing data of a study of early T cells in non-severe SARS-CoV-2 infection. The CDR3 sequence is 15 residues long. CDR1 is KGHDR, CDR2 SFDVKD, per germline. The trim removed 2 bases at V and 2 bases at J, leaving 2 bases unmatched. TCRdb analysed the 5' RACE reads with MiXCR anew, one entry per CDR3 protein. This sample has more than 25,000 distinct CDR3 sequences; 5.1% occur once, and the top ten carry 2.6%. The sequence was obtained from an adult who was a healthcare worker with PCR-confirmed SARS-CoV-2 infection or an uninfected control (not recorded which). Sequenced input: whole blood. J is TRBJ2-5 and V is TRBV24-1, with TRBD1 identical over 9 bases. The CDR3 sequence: CATSDSGQGQETQYF. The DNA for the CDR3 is TGTGCCACCAGTGATTCTGGACAGGGGCAAGAGACCCAGTACTTC.